The 18 T cell receptor beta chains listed next were all sequenced from one sample in a study of cytomegalovirus exposure and HLA in healthy donors. The study ran its PCR with 60 Vbeta and 13 Jbeta primers. Clones were read by immunoSEQ multiplex PCR, and TCRdb kept only the in-frame ones, dropping some. The table records about 200,000 clones, more than 60% of them present only once. Sequences were obtained from PBMCs. The receptors were sampled from a man aged 35-49 years in good health and CMV-seronegative.

The rearrangement joins TRBV5-1 to TRBJ2-1; TRBD1 matches 7 bases. Germline CDR1 reads SGHRS; CDR2 reads YFSETQ. The V gene end was trimmed by 7 bases and the J gene end by 6 bases; junction bases not matched to a gene: 13. This CDR3 spans 15 amino acids. The CDR3, as DNA: TGCGCCAGCGGGGACGGACAGGTATATTTCAATGAGCAGTTCTTC. This gives the protein CASGDGQVYFNEQFF.

The V call is TRBV5-6, the J call TRBJ2-7; 9 bases agree with TRBD2. This CDR3 spans 16 amino acids. Per the germline V gene, CDR1 is SGHDT and CDR2 is YYEEEE. V shed 0 bases, J shed 2 bases, and the junction held 6 bases outside the gene matches. The CDR3 region is CASSLGASGTAYEQYF. CDR3 nucleotides: TGTGCCAGCAGCTTGGGGGCTAGCGGGACGGCCTACGAGCAGTACTTC.

The chain has TRBV6-5 and TRBJ1-5; D is perhaps TRBD1 (6 bases). The germline CDR1 and CDR2 sequences are MNHEY and SVGAGI. CDR3 size: 14 residues. V lost 5 bases to trimming and J lost 7 bases, with 15 bases between them. The CDR3 region is CASSELDSSQPQHF. The CDR3 nucleotides read TGTGCCAGCAGTGAGTTGGACAGCTCACAGCCCCAGCATTTT.

The rearrangement links TRBV6-1 to TRBJ2-1, with TRBD2 as a possible D gene (6 bases). Germline lookup yields CDR1 MNHNS and CDR2 SASEGT. V lost 6 bases and J lost 5, with 11 bases in between. This CDR3 region has 13 residues. CDR3 coding DNA: TGTGCCAGCAGGAGGGAGGCGGACAATGAGCAGTTCTTC. It specifies CASRREADNEQFF.

This sequence joins TRBV9 and TRBJ2-5; D perhaps matches TRBD2 (6 bases). The germline gives CDR1 SGDLS, CDR2 YYNGEE. CDR3 length: 16 residues. The V end was cut by 0 bases, the J end by 1 base, with 13 bases between. The CDR3: CASSVDAGHLQETQYF. CDR3 DNA: TGTGCCAGCAGCGTAGATGCGGGGCACCTCCAAGAGACCCAGTACTTC.

This clone was detected only once. The chain has TRBV10-3 and TRBJ1-3, with 7 bases lining up with TRBD1. CDR3 length equals 14 residues. V shed 6 bases and J 1 base; nucleotides not matched to a gene: 3. In germline, CDR1 is ENHRY, CDR2 SYGVKD. The CDR3 sequence: CAIRLTGSGNTIYF. The CDR3 bases are TGTGCCATCAGATTGACAGGGTCTGGAAACACCATATATTTT.

V usage is TRBV25-1 and J usage is TRBJ2-3, with D unresolved. CDR3 length: 15 residues. With 7 bases removed from V and 3 bases from J, the gap between germline ends came to 17 bases. Germline-derived CDR1 and CDR2 are MGHDK and SYGVNS. The CDR3 DNA reads TGTGCCAGCACCCCCCGGTTCGGTTCGACAGATACGCAGTATTTT. Protein: CASTPRFGSTDTQYF. Supplemented by reference TRBV25-1 and TRBJ2-3, the full variable domain reads EADIYQTPRYLVIGTGKKITLECSQTMGHDKMYWYQQDPGMELHLIHYSYGVNSTEKGDLSSESTVSRIRTEHFPLTLESARPSHTSQYLCASTPRFGSTDTQYFGPGTRLTVL.

A word on this clone: A read error may produce the germline difference seen at one junction end. The chain recombines TRBV28 with TRBJ2-7; weak D call: TRBD1 (6 bases). CDR1 and CDR2 (germline): MDHEN, SYDVKM. This CDR3 has 14 residues. CDR3 protein: CASRLSGHTYEQYF. The CDR3 region has the DNA TGTGCCAGCAGATTATCGGGACATACCTACGAGCAGTACTTC.

The chain combines TRBV14 with TRBJ1-1; no clear D gene. The CDR3 runs 13 residues. Germline CDR1 and CDR2: SGHDN and FVKESK. V was trimmed by 0 bases and J by 2 bases, leaving 4 bases between them. The CDR3 DNA is TGTGCCAGCAGCCAAGATCTCAACACTGAAGCTTTCTTT. Amino acid sequence: CASSQDLNTEAFF.

This clone occurred once. The gene calls are TRBV27 and TRBJ2-2; 13 positions agree with TRBD2. This CDR3 contains 18 residues. Germline CDR1 and CDR2: MNHEY and SMNVEV (reference sequence). V lost 3 bases and J lost 1; bases outside the gene matches: 5. As DNA, the CDR3 is TGTGCCAGCAGTTTCCCGACTAGCGGGAGGATGAACACCGGGGAGCTGTTTTTT. The encoded protein is CASSFPTSGRMNTGELFF.

This clone is a singleton in its sample. The chain combines TRBV28 with TRBJ2-1; the D gene is possibly TRBD1 (6 bases). Trimming pared 6 bases from V and 4 bases from J, leaving 16 bases between. The CDR3 has 15 residues. The V gene's germline CDR1 is MDHEN and CDR2 SYDVKM. CDR3 coding DNA: TGTGCCAGCAGCCCTACCCCTACAGGGTACAATGAGCAGTTCTTC. Protein product: CASSPTPTGYNEQFF. Combining the CDR3 with reference TRBV28 and TRBJ2-1 gives the whole variable domain DVKVTQSSRYLVKRTGEKVFLECVQDMDHENMFWYRQDPGLGLRLIYFSYDVKMKEKGDIPEGYSVSREKKERFSLILESASTNQTSMYLCASSPTPTGYNEQFFGPGTRLTVL.

In DNA, the CDR3 is TGCGCCAGCAGTGAGCGGGTGGAGGGCTACACCTTC. Amino acid sequence: CASSERVEGYTF. The rearrangement links TRBV10-2 to TRBJ1-2; D remains unclear. This CDR3 contains 12 residues. V shed 2 bases and J shed 8 bases, with 9 bases lying between them. Germline V gives CDR1 WSHSY, CDR2 SAAADI.

The genes are TRBV9 and TRBJ2-1, with 7 bases fitting TRBD2. The CDR3 length is 15 residues. J gave up 5 bases and V 3 bases, and 8 bases lay outside the gene matches. Per the germline V gene, CDR1 is SGDLS and CDR2 is YYNGEE. CDR3 in amino acids: CASSERGQSNNEQFF. The CDR3 DNA follows: TGTGCCAGCAGCGAGCGGGGCCAGTCAAACAATGAGCAGTTCTTC.

The genes are TRBV9 and TRBJ2-1, with D unresolved. V dropped 0 bases and J dropped 5 bases, with 9 bases sitting between them. Germline V lookup: CDR1 SGDLS, CDR2 YYNGEE. This CDR3 comprises 14 residues. The CDR3 here is CASSVATYNNEQFF. The CDR3 bases are TGTGCCAGCAGCGTAGCGACTTATAACAATGAGCAGTTCTTC.

The chain is built from TRBV7-2 and TRBJ2-5, with 9 bases lining up with TRBD2. Germline V lookup: CDR1 SGHTA, CDR2 FQGNSA. This CDR3 has 17 residues. The V and J ends lost 1 base and 4 bases, in that order; junction bases with no gene match: 10. In DNA form, the CDR3 reads TGTGCCAGCAGCTTAGGAAGTGGCGGGGGGGACCTAGAGACCCAGTACTTC. Amino acid sequence: CASSLGSGGGDLETQYF.

The rearrangement joins TRBV5-6 to TRBJ1-4; perhaps TRBD1 as D (6 bases). Trimming stripped 2 bases from V and 5 bases from J, with 10 bases between. The CDR3 is 14 amino acids. Per germline, CDR1 SGHDT and CDR2 YYEEEE. In DNA, the CDR3 is TGTGCCAGCAGCTTAGCCACAGGGAATGAAAAACTGTTTTTT. Its protein product is CASSLATGNEKLFF.

Here the CDR3 reads CASSPQFPREEYGYTF. The CDR3 region has the DNA TGTGCCAGTAGTCCTCAATTTCCCCGGGAGGAGTATGGCTACACCTTC. This sequence joins TRBV19 and TRBJ1-2; no clear D gene. This CDR3 is 16 amino acids long. Germline values: CDR1 LNHDA, CDR2 SQIVND (reference sequence). V lost 5 bases to trimming and J lost 5 bases, with 21 bases between them.

The table lists this clone with a few counts. The rearrangement links TRBV5-1 to TRBJ2-1; tentative D call: TRBD2 (6 bases). The germline V and J ends were trimmed by 5 bases and 4 bases, with 13 bases remaining between them. This CDR3 has 14 residues. Germline V gene data show CDR1 as SGHRS and CDR2 as YFSETQ. CDR3 DNA sequence: TGCGCCAGCAGAAGGGAGGTATGGTACAATGAGCAGTTCTTC. Its translation is CASRREVWYNEQFF.